A single sample gave rise to the 2 T cell receptor beta chains below, sequenced in a study of blood T cell repertoires in COVID-19. Assay used: immunoSEQ multiplex PCR; TCRdb lists only in-frame clones, some missing. The table includes 150,000 to 200,000 clones, around 74% detected once. Sequencing input: peripheral blood. These receptors all come from a woman aged 80 or over with acute or convalescent COVID-19.

The chain links TRBV19 to TRBJ2-7; 8 bases line up with TRBD2. From germline, CDR1 is LNHDA and CDR2 SQIVND (reference sequence). CDR3 length: 12 residues. Trimming took 10 bases from V and 3 from J; bases not matched to a gene: 5. The DNA for the CDR3 is TGTGCCACTGCCGGGGGGGGCTACGAGCAGTACTTC. Translating it yields CATAGGGYEQYF.

The chain couples TRBV3-1 (or the pseudogene TRBV3-2) to TRBJ2-3; 10 bases map to TRBD1. This CDR3 is built from 15 residues. The germline CDR1 and CDR2 sequences are LGHDT and YNNKEL (reference sequence). The V and J ends lost 6 bases and 2 bases, in that order; junction bases with no gene match: 5. The DNA of the CDR3 is TGTGCCAGCAGGGAAGGGACAGGGGTCACAGATACGCAGTATTTT. This sequence encodes CASREGTGVTDTQYF.